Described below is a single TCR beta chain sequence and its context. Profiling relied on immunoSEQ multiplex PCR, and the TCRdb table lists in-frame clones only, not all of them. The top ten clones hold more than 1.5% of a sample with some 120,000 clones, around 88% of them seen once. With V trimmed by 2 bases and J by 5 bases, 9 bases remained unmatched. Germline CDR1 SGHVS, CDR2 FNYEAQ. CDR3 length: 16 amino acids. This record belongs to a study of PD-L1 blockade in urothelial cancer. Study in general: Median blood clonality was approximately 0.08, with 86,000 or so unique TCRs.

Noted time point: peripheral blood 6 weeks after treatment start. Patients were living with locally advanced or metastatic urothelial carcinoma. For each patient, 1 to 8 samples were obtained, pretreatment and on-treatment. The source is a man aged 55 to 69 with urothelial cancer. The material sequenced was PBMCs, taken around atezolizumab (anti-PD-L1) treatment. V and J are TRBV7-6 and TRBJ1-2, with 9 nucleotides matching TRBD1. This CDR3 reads CASSLTPSGTGYGYTF. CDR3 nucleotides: TGTGCCAGCAGCTTAACCCCTTCCGGGACAGGGTATGGCTACACCTTC.